This entry lists 25 T cell receptor beta chains sequenced from one sample in a study of regulatory T cells in long-lasting Graves disease. For TCR beta, libraries came from iRepertoire HTBI primers and Arm-PCR of CDR3 regions. TCRdb reanalysed the multiplex PCR reads using MiXCR and keeps one entry per CDR3 protein. This sample carries fewer than 550,000 distinct CDR3 sequences, about 22% of them seen once, and the ten largest clones take around 7%. Time point here: persistent/refractory GD, antithyroid drugs over 5 years with positive TRAb. Making the TCR library involved RNA that had been extracted from PBMCs. The sequences come from peripheral blood mononuclear cells (PBMCs), collected when the disease was refractory, from a patient treated with antithyroid drugs. The source is a female donor with Graves disease.

This clonotype showed up many times. The V and J genes are TRBV7-9 and TRBJ2-7; 7 bases map to TRBD2. In germline, CDR1 is SEHNR, CDR2 FQNEAQ (reference sequence). The length of the CDR3 is 15 residues. V shed 2 bases, J shed 1 base, and the junction held 5 bases outside the gene matches. The CDR3 spells CASSLPGLSSYEQYF. CDR3 bases: TGTGCCAGCAGCTTACCGGGACTATCTTCCTACGAGCAGTACTTC.

The genes are TRBV30 and TRBJ1-3; D ambiguous. Germline CDR1 and CDR2: GTSNPN and SVGIG (reference sequence). Trimming stripped 0 bases from V and 1 base from J, with 7 bases between. CDR3 length: 14 residues. This CDR3 is CAWSVLGSGNTIYF. The CDR3 region has the DNA TGTGCCTGGAGTGTATTAGGGTCTGGAAACACCATATATTTT.

Only a few counts were recorded for this clonotype. The rearrangement uses TRBV28 and TRBJ1-2, with D possibly TRBD1 on 5 matching bases. The CDR3 is 15 residues long. Trimming left V 4 bases short and J 8 bases short, with 20 bases between. Germline CDR1 reads MDHEN; CDR2 reads SYDVKM. CDR3 sequence (DNA): TGTGCCAGCAGTTCCCTATACGACAGTTTTAAAGGCTACACCTTC. As protein: CASSSLYDSFKGYTF.

The rearrangement joins TRBV11-2 to TRBJ2-1; 12 positions match TRBD2. Per the germline V gene, CDR1 is SGHAT and CDR2 is FQNNGV. The CDR3 runs 16 residues. With 5 bases clipped from V and 9 bases from J, the junction kept 11 bases outside the gene matches. The DNA for the CDR3 is TGTGCCAGCAGCCCGCGGACTAGCGGGGAAGTCGGTGAGCAGTTCTTC. Protein: CASSPRTSGEVGEQFF.

This clonotype was observed a handful of times. The chain joins TRBV5-6 to TRBJ1-5; 10 positions match TRBD1. The germline CDR1 and CDR2 sequences are SGHDT and YYEEEE. The CDR3 extends over 16 amino acids. The V segment lost 0 bases and the J segment 7 bases; nucleotides outside the gene matches: 7. The CDR3 loop is CASSLAGTGVGQPQHF. The CDR3 nucleotides are TGTGCCAGCAGCTTGGCTGGGACAGGGGTTGGCCAGCCCCAGCATTTT.

CDR3 sequence reads: CAGGKANANTGELFF. The CDR3, as DNA: TGTGCCGGGGGAAAGGCAAACGCGAACACCGGGGAGCTGTTTTTT. The chain links TRBV30 to TRBJ2-2; D might be TRBD1 or TRBD2, each matching 5 bases. Germline CDR1 is GTSNPN and CDR2 is SVGIG (reference sequence). This CDR3 region has 15 residues. V lost 8 bases, J lost 0 bases, and 16 bases lay in between. The whole variable domain, remainder taken from reference TRBV30 and TRBJ2-2, is SQTIHQWPATLVQPVGSPLSLECTVEGTSNPNLYWYRQAAGRGLQLLFYSVGIGQISSEVPQNLSASRPQDRQFILSSKKLLLSDSGFYLCAGGKANANTGELFFGEGSRLTVL.

This clonotype has ten or more counts. The V gene is TRBV7-9, the J gene TRBJ2-5, with 12 bases identical to TRBD2. CDR1 is SEHNR and CDR2 is FQNEAQ in the germline V gene (reference sequence). V dropped 4 bases and J dropped 5; count of bases not matched to a gene: 11. The CDR3 spans 17 residues. In DNA form, the CDR3 reads TGTGCCAGCAGCTCCCCCGAACTAGCGGGGGGATGGGAGACCCAGTACTTC. It specifies CASSSPELAGGWETQYF.

This clonotype was observed a handful of times. The V and J genes are TRBV6-5 and TRBJ2-6, with 11 bases lining up with TRBD1. The CDR3 is 17 amino acids. Unmatched junction bases numbered 0, after V lost 2 bases and J lost 0 bases. Germline lookup yields CDR1 MNHEY and CDR2 SVGAGI. Written as DNA, the CDR3 is TGTGCCAGCAGTTACGGGACAGGGGGCTCTGGGGCCAACGTCCTGACTTTC. It is translated as CASSYGTGGSGANVLTF.

This clonotype has ten or more counts. The rearrangement uses TRBV27 and TRBJ1-1; the match to TRBD1 covers 8 bases. Germline CDR1 reads MNHEY; CDR2 reads SMNVEV (reference sequence). The CDR3 covers 12 residues. V shed 5 bases and J 11 bases; nucleotides not matched to a gene: 7. DNA of the CDR3: TGTGCCAGCAGTACAACAGGGGGAGCGGCTTTCTTT. As protein: CASSTTGGAAFF.

The V gene is TRBV20-1, the J gene TRBJ2-3; D may correspond to TRBD1 or TRBD2 (5 bases each). CDR3 length equals 16 residues. Germline CDR1 DFQATT, CDR2 SNEGSKA (reference sequence). Between the trimmed V and J ends, which lost 4 bases and 6 bases, there was a span of 23 bases. The CDR3 DNA is TGCAGTGCTACTTTCCCGGACTCAACGAGGGGTGATACGCAGTATTTT. It encodes CSATFPDSTRGDTQYF.

With respect to this clonotype: A much larger clone lies one base from this, so it may be a read error. The chain combines TRBV12-3 or TRBV12-4 with TRBJ2-7; 10 nucleotides agree with TRBD1. There are 13 residues in the CDR3. CDR3 amino acids: CASTDRGPYEQCF. In DNA form, the CDR3 reads TGTGCCAGCACAGACAGGGGGCCTTACGAGCAGTGCTTC.

The gene calls are TRBV7-9 and TRBJ1-4; no definite D call. This CDR3 spans 14 amino acids. V lost 2 bases to trimming and J lost 6 bases, with 10 bases between them. Germline values: CDR1 SEHNR, CDR2 FQNEAQ (reference sequence). CDR3 loop: CASSLSRNDEKLFF. Here the CDR3 DNA reads TGTGCCAGCAGCTTAAGCAGGAACGATGAAAAACTGTTTTTT.

This clonotype appeared a few times. The rearrangement links TRBV6-5 to TRBJ2-7, with 11 bases identical to TRBD2. Trimming cost V 6 bases and J 4 bases; bases outside gene matches: 8. This CDR3 has 15 residues. The V gene's germline CDR1 is MNHEY and CDR2 SVGAGI. CDR3: CASSSPGLAVYEQYF. The CDR3 DNA follows: TGTGCCAGCAGCTCCCCGGGACTAGCGGTATACGAGCAGTACTTC.

J is TRBJ2-1 and V is TRBV29-1; TRBD1 matches at 9 bases. The CDR3 contains 14 residues. Germline V gene sequence: CDR1 SQVTM, CDR2 ANQGSEA. V lost 3 bases and J lost 8; bases outside the gene matches: 8. CDR3: CSVDRQGVTHEQFF. DNA of the CDR3: TGCAGCGTTGACAGACAGGGGGTTACGCATGAGCAGTTCTTC.

At least ten counts were recorded for this clonotype. This chain links TRBV12-3 or TRBV12-4 with TRBJ2-7, with 9 nucleotides matching TRBD2. The CDR3 extends over 13 amino acids. V shed 7 bases, J shed 5 bases, and the junction held 6 bases outside the gene matches. CDR3 sequence (DNA): TGTGCCAGCAACCCGACTAGCGGCAACGAGCAGTACTTC. The encoded protein is CASNPTSGNEQYF.

At least ten counts were recorded for this clonotype. This rearrangement joins TRBV24-1 to TRBJ2-5, with a possible D match to TRBD1 (6 bases). CDR3 length: 14 amino acids. V shed 3 bases and J shed 4 bases, with 11 bases lying between them. Germline lookup yields CDR1 KGHDR and CDR2 SFDVKD. Here the CDR3 DNA reads TGTGCCACCAGTGATACAGGGCTGGGAGAGACCCAGTACTTC. It specifies CATSDTGLGETQYF.

CDR3 DNA sequence: TGTGCCAGCAGCTTAAAGTGGGATAGCACAGATACGCAGTATTTT. Amino acid sequence: CASSLKWDSTDTQYF. The chain uses TRBV7-9 and TRBJ2-3, with no clear D. Germline loops: CDR1 SEHNR, CDR2 FQNEAQ (reference sequence). This CDR3 is 15 amino acids long. V was pared by 2 bases and J by 0 bases, with 9 bases between.

This clonotype was seen a handful of times. V gene TRBV29-1 combines with J gene TRBJ2-5; D might be TRBD2 (5 bases). V lost 4 bases and J lost 1, with 16 bases in between. Per germline, CDR1 SQVTM and CDR2 ANQGSEA. The CDR3 covers 15 residues. The CDR3 spells CSVVPLWTSQETQYF. In nucleotides, the CDR3 is TGCAGCGTTGTTCCCCTCTGGACTTCCCAAGAGACCCAGTACTTC.

J is TRBJ2-1 and V is TRBV6-5; D is unclear. The CDR3 contains 15 residues. The V gene lost 4 bases and the J gene lost 2 bases, with 12 bases spanning the gap. Germline-derived CDR1 and CDR2 are MNHEY and SVGAGI. CDR3 protein: CASSSIERPYNEQFF. The CDR3, as DNA: TGTGCCAGCAGTTCGATAGAACGACCCTACAATGAGCAGTTCTTC.

This clonotype showed up just a few times. V is TRBV12-3 or TRBV12-4 and J is TRBJ1-3, with D unclear. The length of the CDR3 is 15 residues. V was cut by 6 bases and J by 1 base, with 13 bases left in between. The CDR3 DNA follows: TGTGCCAGCAGCCCCTCGAGGAGGTCTGGAAACACCATATATTTT. This gives the protein CASSPSRRSGNTIYF.

Of note for this clonotype: With a much larger clone just one base away, this may be a read error. The final CDR3 position lacks the conserved phenylalanine or tryptophan, pointing to a likely read error. J is TRBJ1-1 and V is TRBV29-1; D remains ambiguous. Trimming removed 0 bases from V and 0 bases from J, with 11 bases in between. The V gene's germline CDR1 is SQVTM and CDR2 ANQGSEA. This CDR3 spans 15 amino acids. CDR3: CSVEDQGYLNTEAFL. The CDR3, as DNA: TGCAGCGTTGAAGATCAAGGCTACCTGAACACTGAAGCTTTCCTT.

The chain carries TRBV28 and TRBJ2-1; the match to TRBD2 covers 13 bases. This CDR3 is built from 17 residues. J lost 0 bases, V lost 6 bases, and 5 bases had no gene match. Germline CDR1 and CDR2: MDHEN and SYDVKM. CDR3 bases: TGTGCCAGCAGAGGGACTAGCGGGGCTAGCTCCTACAATGAGCAGTTCTTC. Translation gives CASRGTSGASSYNEQFF.

This clonotype was seen many times. The chain links TRBV7-2 to TRBJ2-5; D is unclear. Trimming shortened V by 1 base and J by 5 bases, and 11 bases separated the two germline ends. CDR1 and CDR2 (germline): SGHTA, FQGNSA. The CDR3 is 14 amino acids. Here the CDR3 DNA reads TGTGCCAGCAGCTTAGTGGCCCCCCCGGAGACCCAGTACTTC. Its protein product is CASSLVAPPETQYF.

This clonotype was counted at least ten times. This sequence joins TRBV13 and TRBJ1-2; the D is unclear. CDR1 PRHDT and CDR2 FYEKMQ come from the germline V gene (reference sequence). V lost 1 base, J lost 5 bases, and 2 bases lay in between. The length of the CDR3 is 11 residues. CDR3 protein: CASSLVYGYTF. CDR3 DNA: TGTGCCAGCAGCTTAGTTTATGGCTACACCTTC.

In this sample, this clonotype turned up many times. The rearrangement links TRBV6-1 to TRBJ1-4; possibly TRBD1 for D (6 bases). The CDR3 loop spans 15 amino acids. Trimming pared 10 bases from V and 8 bases from J, leaving 23 bases between. Germline assignment: CDR1 MNHNS and CDR2 SASEGT. The CDR3 DNA sequence: TGTGCCACCACGCAAGTGCGGGGGGCGAGGGAAAAACTGTTTTTT. Amino acid sequence: CATTQVRGAREKLFF.